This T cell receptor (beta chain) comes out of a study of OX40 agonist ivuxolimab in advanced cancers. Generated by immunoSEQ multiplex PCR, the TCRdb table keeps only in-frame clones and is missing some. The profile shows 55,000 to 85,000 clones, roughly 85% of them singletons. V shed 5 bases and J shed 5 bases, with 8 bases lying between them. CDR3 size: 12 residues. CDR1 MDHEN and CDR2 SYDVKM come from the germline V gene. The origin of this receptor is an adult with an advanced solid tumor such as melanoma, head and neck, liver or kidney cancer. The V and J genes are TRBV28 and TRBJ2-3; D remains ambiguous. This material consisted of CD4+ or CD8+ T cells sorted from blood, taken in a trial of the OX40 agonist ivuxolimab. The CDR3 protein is CASSLTRDTQYF. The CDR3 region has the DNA TGTGCCAGCAGTCTTACAAGAGATACGCAGTATTTT.